Listed here are 27 T cell receptor beta chains from one sample, sequenced in a study of T-cell memory formation after mild COVID-19. TCRdb analysed the 5' RACE reads with MiXCR anew, one entry per CDR3 protein. The sample yields 250,000 to 300,000 distinct CDR3 sequences, around 15% seen once. The sequencing input was PBMCs or a T cell subset sorted from them (not recorded which). These receptors were taken from a man aged 18 to 30 who had mild COVID-19 (a few samples of this study predate the infection). Cell type and time point are not known.

This clonotype occurred a few times. This chain links TRBV4-1 with TRBJ2-5; 10 nucleotides match TRBD2. In germline, CDR1 is MGHRA, CDR2 YSYEKL. The CDR3 is 16 amino acids. The junction had 3 bases not matched to a gene; V was cut back by 0 bases and J by 2 bases. The CDR3 loop is CASSQDPGLAQETQYF. The CDR3 DNA sequence: TGCGCCAGCAGCCAAGACCCGGGACTAGCGCAAGAGACCCAGTACTTC.

This clonotype was recorded a few times. The V gene is TRBV19, the J gene TRBJ2-1; TRBD2 agrees at 8 bases. CDR3 length: 14 residues. The V gene end was trimmed by 4 bases and the J gene end by 10 bases; junction bases not matched to a gene: 9. Germline CDR1 LNHDA, CDR2 SQIVND (reference sequence). The CDR3 is CASSRRGVREEQFF. The CDR3 DNA reads as TGTGCCAGTAGTAGGCGGGGGGTTCGGGAGGAGCAGTTCTTC.

This clonotype came up a few times. V is TRBV5-1 and J is TRBJ2-1; 9 nucleotides agree with TRBD2. Trimming removed 4 bases from V and 10 bases from J; junction bases left unmatched: 12. Germline V gives CDR1 SGHRS, CDR2 YFSETQ. The CDR3 spans 15 residues. This chain's CDR3 is CASSLLAGGAREQFF. DNA of the CDR3: TGCGCCAGCAGCCTACTAGCGGGTGGGGCACGGGAGCAGTTCTTC. Supplemented by reference TRBV5-1 and TRBJ2-1, the full variable domain reads KAGVTQTPRYLIKTRGQQVTLSCSPISGHRSVSWYQQTPGQGLQFLFEYFSETQRNKGNFPGRFSGRQFSNSRSEMNVSTLELGDSALYLCASSLLAGGAREQFFGPGTRLTVL.

V and J are TRBV9 and TRBJ2-5; D is possibly TRBD1 (5 bases). The ends were cut back, 4 bases at V and 2 bases at J, with 15 bases in the middle. CDR3 length: 15 amino acids. Germline-derived CDR1 and CDR2 are SGDLS and YYNGEE. CDR3 DNA: TGTGCCAGCAGCCTCAGGGATATGGGGCAAGAGACCCAGTACTTC. This codes for CASSLRDMGQETQYF.

This clonotype was seen a few times. The chain couples TRBV4-1 to TRBJ1-4, with 7 bases that match TRBD1. Germline V gene data show CDR1 as MGHRA and CDR2 as YSYEKL. The V gene end was trimmed by 3 bases and the J gene end by 8 bases; junction bases not matched to a gene: 12. This CDR3 has 16 residues. The CDR3 bases are TGCGCCAGCAGCCATCCTATTAACAGGGGTCGAGAAAAACTGTTTTTT. Protein product: CASSHPINRGREKLFF.

This chain uses TRBV27 with TRBJ2-2; D gene uncertain. This CDR3 is built from 11 residues. V was pared by 5 bases and J by 5 bases, with 3 bases between. Per the germline V gene, CDR1 is MNHEY and CDR2 is SMNVEV (reference sequence). CDR3: CASSHTGELFF. The CDR3, as DNA: TGTGCCAGCAGTCATACCGGGGAGCTGTTTTTT.

The chain couples TRBV6-6 to TRBJ1-6; D call uncertain. The V gene lost 11 bases and the J gene lost 14 bases, with 22 bases spanning the gap. Germline V gene lookup returns CDR1 MNHNY and CDR2 SVGAGI (reference sequence). The CDR3 has 13 residues. Here the CDR3 DNA reads TGTGCCGCCGGACGACCTGGGGAATCAACCCTCCACTTT. Translating it yields CAAGRPGESTLHF.

This clonotype was picked up a small number of times. This rearrangement joins TRBV5-1 to TRBJ1-1; 12 bases match TRBD1. V was clipped by 1 base and J by 6 bases; unmatched bases: 4. Germline V lookup: CDR1 SGHRS, CDR2 YFSETQ. The CDR3 totals 15 residues. CDR3 DNA: TGCGCCAGCAGCTTGCGGGGACAGGGGGCGGCTGAAGCTTTCTTT. It is translated as CASSLRGQGAAEAFF. Using reference TRBV5-1 and TRBJ1-1 for the parts outside the CDR3, the full variable domain is KAGVTQTPRYLIKTRGQQVTLSCSPISGHRSVSWYQQTPGQGLQFLFEYFSETQRNKGNFPGRFSGRQFSNSRSEMNVSTLELGDSALYLCASSLRGQGAAEAFFGQGTRLTVV.

This clonotype showed up just a few times. The CDR3 loop reads CASSQTGDSNQPQHF. The CDR3 DNA follows: TGCGCCAGCAGCCAGACAGGGGATAGCAATCAGCCCCAGCATTTT. This chain links TRBV4-1 with TRBJ1-5, with 8 bases matching TRBD1. The CDR3 covers 15 residues. Germline V gives CDR1 MGHRA, CDR2 YSYEKL. The V segment lost 3 bases and the J segment 0 bases; nucleotides outside the gene matches: 1.

This clonotype was seen a few times. The CDR3 reads CASRGTEYGYTF. The DNA of the CDR3 is TGTGCCAGCAGGGGGACAGAATATGGCTACACCTTC. This rearrangement joins TRBV3-1 to TRBJ1-2, with 7 bases matching TRBD1. The germline CDR1 and CDR2 sequences are LGHDT and YNNKEL (reference sequence). The CDR3 loop spans 12 amino acids. Losses at the gene ends were 6 bases for V and 5 bases for J; bases not matched to a gene: 3.

In this sample, this clonotype turned up many times. V gene TRBV5-1 combines with J gene TRBJ2-5; TRBD2 matches 13 bases. J lost 8 bases, V lost 3 bases, and 16 bases had no gene match. CDR1 and CDR2 from the germline V gene are SGHRS and YFSETQ. CDR3 length: 18 residues. The CDR3 spells CASSWRTSGGPTGETQYF. In DNA, the CDR3 is TGCGCCAGCAGCTGGAGGACTAGCGGGGGACCCACGGGGGAAACCCAGTACTTC.

This clonotype turned up a few times. V is TRBV9 and J is TRBJ2-2, with D uncertain. CDR1 is SGDLS and CDR2 is YYNGEE in the germline V gene. The V end lost 3 bases, the J end lost 1 base, and 10 bases lay between the germline ends. This CDR3 has 15 residues. Here the CDR3 DNA reads TGTGCCAGCAGCGGGCGAGCCGGGAACACCGGGGAGCTGTTTTTT. This gives the protein CASSGRAGNTGELFF.

This rearrangement joins TRBV20-1 to TRBJ1-2; TRBD1 agrees at 7 bases. Germline CDR1 DFQATT, CDR2 SNEGSKA (reference sequence). V shed 0 bases, J shed 6 bases, and the junction held 7 bases outside the gene matches. The CDR3 loop spans 14 amino acids. The CDR3 protein is CSAREYRGHNGYTF. CDR3 coding DNA: TGCAGTGCTAGAGAGTACAGGGGACATAATGGCTACACCTTC.

The sample holds a few counts of this clonotype. The chain combines TRBV5-6 with TRBJ1-2; TRBD1 matches 8 bases. CDR1 is SGHDT, CDR2 YYEEEE, per germline. The junction had 8 bases not matched to a gene; V was cut back by 4 bases and J by 12 bases. The CDR3 covers 12 residues. CDR3: CASSPWTGWHTF. The CDR3 nucleotides are TGTGCCAGCAGCCCTTGGACAGGGTGGCACACCTTC.

V usage is TRBV27 and J usage is TRBJ2-3; D gene uncertain. The CDR3 totals 13 residues. The V end lost 5 bases, the J end lost 2 bases, and 8 bases lay between the germline ends. CDR1 MNHEY and CDR2 SMNVEV come from the germline V gene (reference sequence). Here the CDR3 DNA reads TGTGCCAGCAGTCGACCTTACACAGATACGCAGTATTTT. The encoded protein is CASSRPYTDTQYF.

This clonotype has just a few counts. The CDR3 spells CASTKGTGGVNTEAFF. In DNA form, the CDR3 reads TGTGCCAGCACAAAAGGGACAGGGGGTGTGAACACTGAAGCTTTCTTT. The chain recombines TRBV6-5 with TRBJ1-1; 11 nucleotides line up with TRBD1. V shed 7 bases, J shed 0 bases, and the junction held 7 bases outside the gene matches. Germline lookup yields CDR1 MNHEY and CDR2 SVGAGI. The CDR3 spans 16 residues.

This clonotype appeared many times. The gene calls are TRBV29-1 and TRBJ2-2; the D is unclear. The V and J ends lost 2 bases and 4 bases respectively, with 11 bases between them. Germline V gene sequence: CDR1 SQVTM, CDR2 ANQGSEA. The CDR3 length is 14 residues. DNA for the CDR3: TGCAGCGTTGAACGGTGGCCGAGCACCGGGGAGCTGTTTTTT. Amino acid sequence: CSVERWPSTGELFF.

This clonotype was seen many times. The genes are TRBV7-3 and TRBJ2-2; 14 positions agree with TRBD2. Trimming at V came to 5 bases and at J to 0 bases, leaving 5 bases not matched to a gene. Germline V gives CDR1 SGHTA, CDR2 FQGTGA. This CDR3 contains 18 residues. The CDR3 nucleotides read TGTGCCAGCAGCCCTGGGGGACTAGCGGGGGCGAACACCGGGGAGCTGTTTTTT. Translated: CASSPGGLAGANTGELFF. Drawing the rest from reference TRBV7-3 and TRBJ2-2, the complete variable domain is GAGVSQTPSNKVTEKGKYVELRCDPISGHTALYWYRQSLGQGPEFLIYFQGTGAADDSGLPNDRFFAVRPEGSVSTLKIQRTERGDSAVYLCASSPGGLAGANTGELFFGEGSRLTVL.

This clonotype was counted at least ten times. This rearrangement joins TRBV2 to TRBJ2-5; D possibly corresponds to TRBD1 (5 bases). Germline V gene lookup returns CDR1 SNHLY and CDR2 FYNNEI. This CDR3 is 12 amino acids long. V lost 4 bases and J lost 5, with 8 bases in between. The CDR3 DNA reads as TGTGCCAGCAGTGCAGGGTCCGAGACCCAGTACTTC. It encodes CASSAGSETQYF. The whole variable domain, filled in from reference TRBV2 and TRBJ2-5, reads EPEVTQTPSHQVTQMGQEVILRCVPISNHLYFYWYRQILGQKVEFLVSFYNNEISEKSEIFDDQFSVERPDGSNFTLKIRSTKLEDSAMYFCASSAGSETQYFGPGTRLLVL.

V usage is TRBV11-2 and J usage is TRBJ2-7, with D tentatively TRBD2 (5 bases). The CDR3 spans 14 residues. Trimming took off 7 bases at V and 4 bases at J, with 17 bases between the two ends. CDR1 and CDR2 (germline): SGHAT, FQNNGV. This CDR3 is CASNHIGERYEQYF. The CDR3 coding sequence is TGTGCCAGCAACCATATCGGGGAACGGTACGAGCAGTACTTC. Drawing the rest from reference TRBV11-2 and TRBJ2-7, the complete variable domain is EAGVAQSPRYKIIEKRQSVAFWCNPISGHATLYWYQQILGQGPKLLIQFQNNGVVDDSQLPKDRFSAERLKGVDSTLKIQPAKLEDSAVYLCASNHIGERYEQYFGPGTRLTVT.

The chain couples TRBV29-1 to TRBJ1-1; D uncertain. Germline CDR1 reads SQVTM; CDR2 reads ANQGSEA. The CDR3 contains 14 residues. The V and J ends lost 7 bases and 1 base respectively, with 16 bases between them. The CDR3 is CSASRSTENTEAFF. CDR3 coding DNA: TGCAGCGCATCCCGATCTACAGAGAACACTGAAGCTTTCTTT.

This clonotype was found a few times. The CDR3 sequence: CASSSLPGAPGANVLTF. CDR3 in DNA: TGTGCCAGCAGTTCGCTACCAGGGGCTCCTGGGGCCAACGTCCTGACTTTC. This rearrangement joins TRBV12-3 or TRBV12-4 to TRBJ2-6; possible D gene TRBD1, 6 bases. V lost 4 bases and J 2 bases, leaving 15 bases between the germline ends. The length of the CDR3 is 17 residues.

The chain combines TRBV7-2 with TRBJ1-2, with D possibly matching TRBD1 (6 bases). Trimming pared 7 bases from V and 6 bases from J, leaving 18 bases between. This CDR3 has 14 amino acids. Germline V gene lookup returns CDR1 SGHTA and CDR2 FQGNSA. The CDR3 bases are TGTGCCAGCACCCTACGGGGCAGGGGCAATGGCTACACCTTC. Translation gives CASTLRGRGNGYTF.

The chain carries TRBV27 and TRBJ2-7; D gene uncertain. The CDR3 is 10 residues long. Germline CDR1 is MNHEY and CDR2 is SMNVEV (reference sequence). With 6 bases removed from V and 8 bases from J, the gap between germline ends came to 8 bases. CDR3 loop: CASSSQQQYF. CDR3 nucleotide sequence: TGTGCCAGCAGCAGCCAGCAGCAGTACTTC.

Many counts were recorded for this clonotype. One end of the junction is discordant with germline, which a read error may explain. V and J are TRBV12-3 or TRBV12-4 and TRBJ2-1; TRBD1 matches at 8 bases. The CDR3 runs to 15 residues. Here the CDR3 reads CASSHNRGQAGPTVF. The CDR3 coding sequence is TGTGCCAGCAGCCATAACCGGGGACAGGCGGGTCCGACGGTCTTC.

This clonotype was seen more than once but under ten times. The J gene is TRBJ2-5, the V gene TRBV2, with a weak D call TRBD1 (5 bases). CDR1 SNHLY and CDR2 FYNNEI come from the germline V gene. The V end lost 3 bases, the J end lost 1 base, and 9 bases lay between the germline ends. The CDR3 is made up of 14 amino acids. The CDR3 here is CASSDSRAQETQYF. DNA of the CDR3: TGTGCCAGCAGTGACTCCAGGGCCCAAGAGACCCAGTACTTC.

This chain joins TRBV29-1 and TRBJ2-7; a weak D match, TRBD1 (5 bases). Trimming took off 7 bases at V and 5 bases at J, with 15 bases between the two ends. The CDR3 is 12 amino acids. The germline V gene encodes CDR1 SQVTM and CDR2 ANQGSEA. DNA for the CDR3: TGCAGCGGTTGGGGCGGCTCGAACGAGCAGTACTTC. Amino acids: CSGWGGSNEQYF.